This TCR beta chain was obtained from a study of control samples from healthy donors and cancer patients. V lost 1 base and J lost 1, with 7 bases in between. This CDR3 region has 14 residues. CDR1 LNHNV and CDR2 YYDKDF come from the germline V gene (reference sequence). This clone appeared a single time. The repertoire was sequenced with immunoSEQ multiplex PCR; TCRdb's copy has only in-frame clones and lacks some. The table lists 75,000 to 100,000 clones, roughly 92% of them singletons. The chain links TRBV15 to TRBJ2-5, with D perhaps given as TRBD1 or TRBD2 (6 bases each). The sequenced material came from blood. This TCR was recovered from a human donor in good health. The donor label of this sample is uncertain. The CDR3 DNA follows: TGTGCCACCAGCAGAGCGGGGGCCCAAGAGACCCAGTACTTC. Residues: CATSRAGAQETQYF.